This entry features one T cell receptor (beta chain) sequence. From germline, CDR1 is PRHDT and CDR2 FYEKMQ (reference sequence). The trim removed 5 bases at V and 4 bases at J, leaving 6 bases unmatched. The CDR3 totals 14 residues. The PCR contained 60 Vbeta and 13 Jbeta primers. Libraries were prepared by immunoSEQ multiplex PCR; TCRdb keeps only in-frame clonotypes and omits some of them. Found here are more than 80,000 clones, about 83% of them singletons; the top ten hold 3% to 4%. It was healthy bone marrow donors who served as donors. At collection, donors were nominally healthy, but unrecorded immune exposures were probable. This entry belongs to a study of cytomegalovirus exposure and HLA in healthy donors. As for the study in general: Sequencing of some 190 million T cells in an earlier analysis found around 120 million unique TCR beta sequences.

The origin of this receptor is a female donor in good health and CMV-seropositive. This sequence joins TRBV13 and TRBJ2-5; 8 bases match TRBD2. Sequencing was done on a sample of PBMCs. This CDR3 reads CASSGAGRGETQYF. In DNA, the CDR3 is TGTGCCAGCAGCGGAGCCGGGAGGGGAGAGACCCAGTACTTC.